The clone carrying this T cell receptor (beta chain) was detected many times. Its specificity is not known. This specimen belongs to a study of T-cell reconstitution after alpha-beta-depleted transplantation in children. Whole-study results and caveats: Newly generated T cells supplied most T-cell counts and diversity one year post-transplant.

Preparing the TCRbeta library involved the use of unique molecular identifiers. TCRdb reprocessed the PCR reads via MiXCR and lists one record per CDR3 protein. Of roughly 300,000 distinct CDR3 sequences listed, about 9.9% are singletons. V lost 6 bases and J lost 7, with 19 bases in between. This CDR3 region has 15 residues. Germline-derived CDR1 and CDR2 are MNHNS and SASEGT. The chain has TRBV6-1 and TRBJ2-1; D is undetermined. The source was peripheral blood, collected 180 days after TCRalphabeta/CD19-depleted stem cell transplant. This clonotype was obtained from a male patient between 2 and 15 years old who had a stem cell transplant for chronic granulomatous disease, so the T cells may come from the graft donor. CDR3: CASSPPLLGINEQFF. The DNA of the CDR3 is TGTGCCAGCAGCCCCCCCCTCTTAGGTATAAATGAGCAGTTCTTC.